This T cell receptor beta chain appears in the sequencing data of a study of human T cells and chemical hapten exposure. Across the whole study: Small discrepancies in pooled library volume mainly accounted for the varying TCR yields per sample.

Someone pulled total RNA out of unfractionated whole blood. This CDR3 region has 14 residues. Trimming stripped 11 bases from V and 1 base from J, with 18 bases between. Germline CDR1 and CDR2: ENHRY and SYGVKD. This clonotype was recorded a few times. MiXCR, run by TCRdb on the 5' RACE reads, gives a single entry per CDR3 protein. The sample lists 75,000 or so distinct CDR3 sequences, more than 15% occurring once. V gene TRBV10-3 combines with J gene TRBJ2-7; a weak D match, TRBD2 (5 bases). The TCR originated in a female donor in good health. The CDR3: CAPDTGGGSYEQYF. The CDR3 coding sequence is TGTGCCCCCGACACGGGCGGAGGATCCTACGAGCAGTACTTC.